The entry below gives a single TCR beta chain sequence along with its context. Which antigen it targets is not known. No quality values exist for individual bases; no much larger clone is one base distant. TCR CDR3 regions were amplified from genomic DNA by multiplex PCR using the deep immunoSEQ assay. Extracted genomic DNA from each cell subset was distributed evenly across all wells of several immunoSEQ 96-well plates, and each plate was treated as a replicate. For sorted subsets, 200 ng of genomic DNA, equivalent to roughly 30,000 T cell genomes, went into each replicate PCR. The purified libraries were quantified using a Qubit 3.0 fluorometer, sized with a Bioanalyzer 2100, and then quantified again using the KAPA Library Quantification kit. Every immunoSEQ 96-well plate was sequenced on a dedicated single-read 150-cycle Illumina NextSeq 550 flow cell. Concerning the study's data processing: The immunoSEQ output contained only junctional sequences without quality scores, so filtering could not match that applied to full-length reads. Sequences were annotated with PyIR, a Python wrapper for IgBLAST v1.9, using IMGT germline references to assign V/J genes and CDR3. Reads were filtered out if the reads had weak V/J assignments (E-value above 1e-6), no CDR3, stop codons, out-of-frame junctions, or ambiguous translated residues. V3J clonotypes were defined as sequences sharing an identical inferred V gene, J gene, and CDR3 amino acid sequence. Percentage overlap between repertoires was calculated by dividing the number of shared unique clonotypes by the size of the smaller repertoire. Richness of each repertoire was evaluated using RTK rarefaction, the Chao1 estimator, and Recon v2.1 estimates of unobserved clonotypes. Generation probabilities for all TCRbeta clonotypes obtained by the gDNA method from a handful of donors were computed using OLGA. The table was pulled from immuneACCESS by TCRdb, which kept in-frame rearrangements only. Such tables lose some clones; where checked, under half of the loss comes from unresolved V genes, and the rest has no known cause. V and J calls and clone size are copied from that table; D and trimming were computed from the DNA. The sample profile shows about 770,000 clones; 72% of them were found once. The ten top clones hold approximately 2% of the sample.

The germline V gene encodes CDR1 MDHEN and CDR2 SYDVKM. The cysteine opens and the phenylalanine closes a CDR3 of 11 amino acids. The CDR3 DNA has 33 bases and is translated from base 1. V loses 5 bases, J loses 4 bases, and the germline ends lie 6 bases apart. This sample is drawn from a study of shared clonotypes between healthy human individuals (dated by TCRdb to 2020 to 2022). For the study in its entirety: The cohort comprised a couple of women and a few men aged 18 to 49 years. Per donor, three plates each were used for CD4 naive and CD4 memory, two for CD8 naive, and one for CD8 memory. To estimate repertoire size and how much clonotype sharing occurs between individuals, the study deeply sequenced the blood TCR repertoires of five or six healthy adults. Different laboratories and diverse techniques were used to prepare libraries and sequence TCR repertoires, to increase sequencing depth and limit assay-specific biases. Each donor's leukapheresis produced roughly between about 0.9 and 9.5 billion PBMCs.

Here is what the overall study found, with its caveats: When four donors were compared, the shared fraction of clonotypes was 5% to 6.5% for naive CD4, approximately 3.3% for naive CD8, 2% to 2.5% for memory CD4, and around 0.37% for memory CD8. Estimated clonotype richness was generally larger for naive than for memory subsets. Compared with non-shared clonotypes, the clonotypes found in all four sorted-subset donors had higher generation probabilities. Based on pairwise subsampling, the degree of clonotype sharing among donors was expected to be affected by sequencing depth. Even with the large sequencing depth, rarefaction of the sorted-subset datasets indicated that sequencing was incomplete. The genetic and exposure-history diversity represented was limited by the small number of donors. Sampling was limited to blood, and TCR repertoires in tissue likely differ from TCR repertoires in blood.

Healthy HIV-negative adults with no recently reported acute infections or vaccinations were included as donors. Every donor was a Caucasian adult residing in Nashville, Tennessee, USA. CD4+ T cells were enriched through magnetic negative selection, after which naive cells were positively selected on CD45RA and the remaining negative fraction served as the memory subset. After blood collection by leukapheresis, PBMCs were isolated using Ficoll-Histopaque density gradient centrifugation and then cryopreserved in the vapor phase of liquid nitrogen. Analytical flow cytometry was used to check the purity and quantity of each magnetically sorted T cell population. Genomic DNA was isolated from each sorted fraction and quantified by UV absorbance on a Nanodrop 2000c.

The sample was memory CD4+ T cells sorted from blood. This specimen's cell subset or site label, per the study, means: CD45RA-negative fraction. This clonotype was obtained from a woman under 40 in good health. The V gene is TRBV28 and the J gene is TRBJ2-7; the D gene is not confidently resolved. The nucleotides read TGTGCCAGCAGTAACAATTACGAGCAGTACTTC. It specifies CASSNNYEQYF.